This T cell receptor beta chain was sequenced in a study of CD8 T cells in Susac syndrome. RNA amounts of roughly 0.45 to 1 ug underwent reverse transcription with random hexamers. The authors amplified TCR beta CDR3 across 54 Vbeta and 13 Jbeta using immunoSEQ multiplex PCR. TCRdb processed the immunoSEQ multiplex PCR reads anew with MiXCR; each CDR3 protein has one entry. The sample has 190,000 or so distinct CDR3 sequences, roughly 94% seen once. Trimming left V 2 bases short and J 5 bases short, with 12 bases between. Germline CDR1 and CDR2: GTSNPN and SVGIG (reference sequence). The length of the CDR3 is 13 residues.

The J gene is TRBJ2-5, the V gene TRBV30, with D tentatively TRBD1 (5 bases). Sequenced sample: CD4+ T cells from PBMCs. The sequence came from a human donor with multiple sclerosis. The CDR3 nucleotides are TGTGCCTGGAGTACTGGACATCTGGAGACCCAGTACTTC. Amino acid sequence: CAWSTGHLETQYF.